A single sample gave rise to the 11 T cell receptor beta chains below, sequenced in a study of T cell repertoires in cytomegalovirus infection. For these TCRs, the target antigens are not known. TCRdb processed the reads anew with MiXCR; each CDR3 protein has one entry. The data show roughly 340,000 distinct CDR3 sequences, 29% seen once. Sample: cultured PBMCs, taken from culture after CMV antigen stimulation. Every receptor here comes from a human donor in good health (CMV status not recorded). Some clones in this sample may be carry-over from other donors' samples.

This clonotype was recorded many times. V usage is TRBV7-3 and J usage is TRBJ2-2, with 8 bases fitting TRBD2. CDR3 size: 15 residues. Unmatched junction bases numbered 3, after V lost 5 bases and J lost 1 base. Germline CDR1 SGHTA, CDR2 FQGTGA. As DNA, the CDR3 is TGTGCCAGCAGCCCCAGCGGGGGGAACACCGGGGAGCTGTTTTTT. Protein sequence: CASSPSGGNTGELFF.

The CDR3 bases are TGTGCCAGCAGCCGGACTAGCGGGAGTATGACAGATACGCAGTATTTT. It yields the protein CASSRTSGSMTDTQYF. The chain is built from TRBV4-2 and TRBJ2-3; 13 bases map to TRBD2. V lost 4 bases to trimming and J lost 3 bases; unmatched junction nucleotides: 4. Germline V CDR1 and CDR2: LGHNA, YNFKEQ. The CDR3 contains 16 residues.

This clonotype was detected a few times. The CDR3 DNA follows: TGTGCCAGCAGCGTTGATGGTAATCAGCCCCAGCATTTT. This gives the protein CASSVDGNQPQHF. The J gene is TRBJ1-5, the V gene TRBV11-2, with D unresolved. V lost 5 bases and J lost 4, with 9 bases in between. The length of the CDR3 is 13 residues. Germline CDR1 is SGHAT and CDR2 is FQNNGV.

This clonotype was picked up a small number of times. This chain joins TRBV4-1 and TRBJ1-2; TRBD1 matches at 7 bases. This CDR3 has 14 residues. Germline trimming cut 3 bases from V and 8 bases from J; bases unmatched to any gene: 9. Per germline, CDR1 MGHRA and CDR2 YSYEKL. The CDR3 DNA reads TGCGCCAGCAGCCAGGGGAACAGGGGAAGCGGCTACACCTTC. It encodes CASSQGNRGSGYTF.

The chain joins TRBV5-1 to TRBJ2-2, with D perhaps TRBD1 (5 bases). The germline gives CDR1 SGHRS, CDR2 YFSETQ. Trimming left V 4 bases short and J 1 base short, with 14 bases between. CDR3 length equals 16 residues. CDR3 in DNA: TGCGCCAGCAGCGAGCGACAGAGCCAGAACACCGGGGAGCTGTTTTTT. Its translation: CASSERQSQNTGELFF.

The chain carries TRBV7-8 and TRBJ1-1; tentative D call: TRBD1 (5 bases). Trimming removed 1 base from V and 4 bases from J, with 13 bases in between. CDR1 is SGHVS and CDR2 is FQNEAQ in the germline V gene. The length of the CDR3 is 15 residues. As DNA, the CDR3 is TGTGCCAGCAGCTTAGTCTTGGGGGGAGGCACTGAAGCTTTCTTT. It yields the protein CASSLVLGGGTEAFF.

The V and J genes are TRBV12-3 or TRBV12-4 and TRBJ2-7, with 8 bases aligning to TRBD2. V shed 3 bases, J shed 0 bases, and the junction held 4 bases outside the gene matches. The CDR3 spans 15 residues. The CDR3 coding sequence is TGTGCCAGCAGTTTTCAGAGCGGGAGCTCCTACGAGCAGTACTTC. The encoded protein is CASSFQSGSSYEQYF.

This clonotype was observed many times. This chain connects TRBV7-2 to TRBJ1-1; tentatively, D is TRBD1 (5 bases). This CDR3 is built from 14 residues. Germline CDR1 and CDR2: SGHTA and FQGNSA. V dropped 7 bases and J dropped 1 base, with 13 bases sitting between them. The CDR3 coding sequence is TGTGCCAGCAAGAACTCCAGGGAGAACACTGAAGCTTTCTTT. Its protein is CASKNSRENTEAFF. Supplemented by reference TRBV7-2 and TRBJ1-1, the full variable domain reads GAGVSQSPSNKVTEKGKDVELRCDPISGHTALYWYRQSLGQGLEFLIYFQGNSAPDKSGLPSDRFSAERTGGSVSTLTIQRTQQEDSAVYLCASKNSRENTEAFFGQGTRLTVV.

The V call is TRBV27, the J call TRBJ1-6; 7 nucleotides agree with TRBD1. The germline gives CDR1 MNHEY, CDR2 SMNVEV (reference sequence). The trim removed 3 bases at V and 8 bases at J, leaving 10 bases unmatched. The CDR3 is 16 amino acids. The CDR3 nucleotides read TGTGCCAGCAGTTTCGGACAGGAAGGGGTTTATTCACCCCTCCACTTT. This gives the protein CASSFGQEGVYSPLHF.

The rearrangement links TRBV19 to TRBJ2-6; possibly TRBD1 for D (6 bases). CDR1 and CDR2 (germline): LNHDA, SQIVND (reference sequence). V lost 10 bases to trimming and J lost 3 bases, with 10 bases between them. The CDR3 has 13 residues. The CDR3 bases are TGTGCCACACAGGGCCTTGGGGCCAACGTCCTGACTTTC. This translates into CATQGLGANVLTF.

The V and J genes are TRBV7-3 and TRBJ2-1, with D possibly called TRBD1 or TRBD2 (5 bases each). The CDR3 has 15 amino acids. The germline V gene has CDR1 SGHTA and CDR2 FQGTGA. V was trimmed by 3 bases and J by 3 bases, leaving 12 bases between them. CDR3 region: CASSFGDPIYNEQFF. The CDR3, as DNA: TGTGCCAGCAGCTTTGGGGACCCCATCTACAATGAGCAGTTCTTC.